This is a list of T cell receptor beta chains from one sample in a study of CD8 T cells in Susac syndrome. TCRdb analysed the immunoSEQ multiplex PCR reads with MiXCR anew, one entry per CDR3 protein. Altogether about 210,000 distinct CDR3 sequences are present, around 95% being singletons, with the ten largest covering less than 0.095%. The sequenced sample was CD4+ T cells from PBMCs. These receptors came from a human donor with multiple sclerosis. The CDR3 runs from the conserved cysteine through the conserved F or W. A D gene is named only where the DNA matches it firmly. Size is stated for part of the rows, as once, few or many counts, or as a class when the clone is expanded.

-	TRBV12-3/TRBV12-4	-	TRBJ1-1	TGTGCCAGCAGTTTAGCGGCGGGGGGTGCCATGAACACTGAAGCTTTCTTT	CASSLAAGGAMNTEAFF
-	TRBV5-4	-	TRBJ1-3	TGTGCCAGCAGCCCCCGGGACATCAGCTCTGGAAACACCATATATTTT	CASSPRDISSGNTIYF
-	TRBV20-1	TRBD1	TRBJ1-6	TGCAGTGCTAGAGATCGACAGGGGCCAAATTCACCCCTCCACTTT	CSARDRQGPNSPLHF
once	TRBV12-3/TRBV12-4	TRBD1	TRBJ1-2	TGTGCCAGCACAGTCACCGGGACAGAAGCTAACTATGGCTACACCTTC	CASTVTGTEANYGYTF
-	TRBV29-1	-	TRBJ2-3	TGCAGCGTTGAAGGCAACGTCAGGGCCAACACAGATACGCAGTATTTT	CSVEGNVRANTDTQYF
-	TRBV2	-	TRBJ2-5	TGTGCCAGCAGGCGGAGGCAGGGGTTAGGAGAGACCCGGTACTTC	CASRRRQGLGETRYF
-	TRBV5-1	-	TRBJ2-7	TGCGCCAGCAGCCCAACAAGGACCCACTCGAACGAGCAGTACTTC	CASSPTRTHSNEQYF
-	TRBV3-1	-	TRBJ2-5	TGTGCCAGCAGCCATCGGCTAGGAGGCGAAGAGACCCAGTACTTC	CASSHRLGGEETQYF
few	TRBV7-2	TRBD1	TRBJ2-5	TGTGCCAGCAGTCCTCGGACAGGGCAAGAGACCCAGTACTTC	CASSPRTGQETQYF
-	TRBV3-1	-	TRBJ1-1	TGTGCCAGCAGCCAAGGGACAGTGGGGAACACTGAAGCTTTCTTT	CASSQGTVGNTEAFF
-	TRBV18	-	TRBJ2-3	TGTGCCAGCTCACCAGGGGGCCGTATTTCAGATACGCAGTATTTT	CASSPGGRISDTQYF
-	TRBV12-3/TRBV12-4	-	TRBJ1-1	TGTGCCAGCACCATTCGGATCACTGAAGCTTTCTTT	CASTIRITEAFF
-	TRBV3-1	-	TRBJ1-5	TGTGCCAGCAGCCAAGATCCCAAGGGGGCCCAGCATTTT	CASSQDPKGAQHF
-	TRBV2	TRBD1	TRBJ2-7	TGTGCCAGCAGTGGACAGGGGGCATACGAGCAGTACTTC	CASSGQGAYEQYF
-	TRBV5-1	-	TRBJ2-5	TGCGCCAGCAGCTTGAGGGCAGCAATTAAGCCGAACCAAGAGACCCAGTACTTC	CASSLRAAIKPNQETQYF
-	TRBV7-2	-	TRBJ2-5	TGTGCCAGCAGCTTACACAGGGAGACCCAGTACTTC	CASSLHRETQYF
-	TRBV25-1	TRBD1	TRBJ1-1	TGTGCCAGCAGTGTAGGGGGCAGACAGAGCACTGAAGCTTTCTTT	CASSVGGRQSTEAFF
-	TRBV15	-	TRBJ1-5	TGTGCCACCAGCAGAGATCTGGGGCAGCTCAATCAGCCCCAGCATTTT	CATSRDLGQLNQPQHF
-	TRBV28	-	TRBJ2-7	TGTGCCAGCAGCCTCGTCTTGGGACAATTCACCGAGCAGTACTTC	CASSLVLGQFTEQYF
-	TRBV12-3/TRBV12-4	-	TRBJ1-1	TGTGCCAGCACTTGGGCCCGGCAGACTGAAGCTTTCTTT	CASTWARQTEAFF
-	TRBV20-1	TRBD2	TRBJ2-7	TGCAGTGCTTACGACGTACCTAGCGGGAGTTATTACGAGCAGTACTTC	CSAYDVPSGSYYEQYF
-	TRBV5-4	TRBD1	TRBJ1-1	TGTGCCAGCAGCTCCCGACAGGGTATGGAAGCTTTCTTT	CASSSRQGMEAFF
-	TRBV20-1	TRBD2	TRBJ2-5	TGCAGTGCCAATTTAGCGGGAGCGGGCGAGACCCAGTACTTC	CSANLAGAGETQYF
-	TRBV6-4	TRBD2	TRBJ2-1	TGTGCCAGCTACTCGAGGGCGGGGGTTCTCTACAATGAGCAGTTCTTC	CASYSRAGVLYNEQFF
-	TRBV10-3	-	TRBJ2-3	TGTGCCATCAGTGAAGGTCGCACAGATACGCAGTATTTT	CAISEGRTDTQYF
-	TRBV20-1	TRBD1	TRBJ1-2	TGCAGTGCTAGACCCCTGGACAGGGAGAACTATGGCTACACCTTC	CSARPLDRENYGYTF
-	TRBV3-1	-	TRBJ2-3	TGTGCCAGCAGCCAAGATTATTCAGATACGCAGTATTTT	CASSQDYSDTQYF
-	TRBV5-1	-	TRBJ1-4	TGCGCCAGCAGCACAGGACAAGCAACTAATGAAAAACTGTTTTTT	CASSTGQATNEKLFF
-	TRBV29-1	TRBD1	TRBJ1-5	TGCAGCGTGACAGACAGGGAGGGTCAGCCCCAGCATTTT	CSVTDREGQPQHF
-	TRBV20-1	-	TRBJ1-1	TGCAGTGCTAGACTTATGGGCAGCAGCACTGAAGCTTTCTTT	CSARLMGSSTEAFF
once	TRBV5-1	TRBD2	TRBJ2-1	TGCGCCAGCAGCTTGGCCTCTCTAGCGGGAGCTAATGAGCAGTTCTTC	CASSLASLAGANEQFF
-	TRBV12-3/TRBV12-4	TRBD2	TRBJ2-1	TGTGCCAGCTCCCCTCGACTAGCGGGAGGGCCAGGGGCCTACAATGAGCAGTTCTTC	CASSPRLAGGPGAYNEQFF
-	TRBV9	-	TRBJ1-3	TGTGCCAGCAGCTCATGGGAGTTTCAAACAGGAAACACCATATATTTT	CASSSWEFQTGNTIYF
-	TRBV20-1	-	TRBJ2-7	TGCAGTGCTCAGGACCGCTACGAGCAGTACTTC	CSAQDRYEQYF
-	TRBV10-3	-	TRBJ2-3	TGTGCCATCACCCAGCCACCTAAAGATACGCAGTATTTT	CAITQPPKDTQYF